The rows below give T cell receptor beta chains drawn from one sample of a study of blood T cell repertoires in COVID-19. Libraries were prepared by immunoSEQ multiplex PCR; TCRdb keeps only in-frame clonotypes and omits some of them. The sample includes 370,000 or so clones, more than 70% of them seen just once. Sequencing was performed on PBMCs or T cells enriched from blood (not recorded which). The origin of the receptors is a man aged 30 to 39 who had recovered from COVID-19. Both conserved end residues are trimmed from each CDR3.

v_call,j_call,cdr3_aa
TRBV18,TRBJ2-1,ASTRGGTEEQF
TRBV12-5,TRBJ2-1,ASGTSGGAGEQF
TRBV28,TRBJ2-7,ASSRPGQGYEQY
TRBV7-9,TRBJ1-3,ASSVPGQGVGNTIY
TRBV5-1,TRBJ1-4,ASSLVQRATNEKLF
TRBV5-6,TRBJ1-1,ASSLVFGEKNTEAF
TRBV7-9,TRBJ1-2,ASAISERAYGYT
TRBV9,TRBJ1-1,ASSRQGAFNTEAF
TRBV4-1,TRBJ1-6,ASSQETVNSPLH
TRBV18,TRBJ1-4,ASSPQPGEKLF
TRBV18,TRBJ1-4,ASSPGPGGINEKLF
TRBV30,TRBJ2-3,AWSFGGSSGTDTQY
TRBV9,TRBJ2-7,ASSVEVTSFAYEQY
TRBV2,TRBJ2-7,ASSGVRRGATYEQY
TRBV5-4,TRBJ2-5,ASSLGGGTQETQY
TRBV6-5,TRBJ1-2,ASSEAGGYGYT
TRBV7-7,TRBJ2-3,ASSPGLAGTSTDTQY
TRBV7-2,TRBJ2-5,ASSLAGAQETQY
TRBV6-5,TRBJ1-1,ASSKWTGGNTEAF
TRBV14,TRBJ1-1,ASSQVNTEAF
TRBV11-2,TRBJ2-7,ASSLDGLAGGYEQY
TRBV12-5,TRBJ2-2,ASGLSSGGQTGELF
TRBV6-5,TRBJ1-1,ASSRTGLNTEAF
TRBV9,TRBJ2-1,ASSYSDFSGGFPNEQF
TRBV3-1/TRBV3-2,TRBJ2-5,ASSQVGLETQY
TRBV30,TRBJ1-5,AWSVRRGQPQH
TRBV5-6,TRBJ2-3,ASSLGIGDTQY
TRBV15,TRBJ1-1,ATSRTGTRGRWSTEAF
TRBV6-4,TRBJ2-5,ASSQGAGETQY
TRBV9,TRBJ2-5,ASSVGVVERGFQETQY
TRBV7-9,TRBJ1-6,ASSLAGAGRRSPLH
TRBV7-2,TRBJ1-4,ASSSRSATNEKLF
TRBV30,TRBJ1-1,AASTGANTEAF
TRBV30,TRBJ1-6,AWKKGKGAYSPLH
TRBV6-1,TRBJ2-2,ASCVAGFKTGTGELF
TRBV29-1,TRBJ1-1,RGHLNTEAF
TRBV5-1,TRBJ2-3,ASSSGLAGYTDTQY
TRBV11-2,TRBJ1-2,ASSLEPTARYGYT
TRBV12-3/TRBV12-4,TRBJ2-1,ASRTIQSNEQF
TRBV5-4,TRBJ1-1,ASSFRGREAF
TRBV5-1,TRBJ1-1,ASSLGQGRGAF
TRBV30,TRBJ1-6,AWSPPGVSYNSPLH
TRBV7-2,TRBJ1-6,ASSWWTGGNSPLH
TRBV11-2,TRBJ2-2,ASSQYGRAGELF
TRBV3-1/TRBV3-2,TRBJ2-6,ASSQTPNGDRGQPGANVLT
TRBV28,TRBJ1-1,ASSVSGGHTEAF
TRBV7-3,TRBJ2-5,ASSFGHQETQY
TRBV4-2,TRBJ1-6,ASSQEGHRVNSPLH
TRBV10-3,TRBJ1-5,AISEGPIGTADQPQH
TRBV5-1,TRBJ1-1,ASSLIQGQGRL
TRBV5-6,TRBJ2-5,ASSLSGQETQY
TRBV11-1,TRBJ2-6,ASSLGSPGANVLT
TRBV19,TRBJ1-1,ASSRQGLVDTEAF
TRBV11-3,TRBJ1-1,ASSLDGTFGAEAF
TRBV10-3,TRBJ2-7,AISELAYEQY
TRBV18,TRBJ2-1,ASQGLSNNEQF
TRBV6-5,TRBJ2-7,ASSNLYEQY
TRBV2,TRBJ1-5,ASSTPQPQH
TRBV7-2,TRBJ1-6,ASSLVSGSQSYNSPLH